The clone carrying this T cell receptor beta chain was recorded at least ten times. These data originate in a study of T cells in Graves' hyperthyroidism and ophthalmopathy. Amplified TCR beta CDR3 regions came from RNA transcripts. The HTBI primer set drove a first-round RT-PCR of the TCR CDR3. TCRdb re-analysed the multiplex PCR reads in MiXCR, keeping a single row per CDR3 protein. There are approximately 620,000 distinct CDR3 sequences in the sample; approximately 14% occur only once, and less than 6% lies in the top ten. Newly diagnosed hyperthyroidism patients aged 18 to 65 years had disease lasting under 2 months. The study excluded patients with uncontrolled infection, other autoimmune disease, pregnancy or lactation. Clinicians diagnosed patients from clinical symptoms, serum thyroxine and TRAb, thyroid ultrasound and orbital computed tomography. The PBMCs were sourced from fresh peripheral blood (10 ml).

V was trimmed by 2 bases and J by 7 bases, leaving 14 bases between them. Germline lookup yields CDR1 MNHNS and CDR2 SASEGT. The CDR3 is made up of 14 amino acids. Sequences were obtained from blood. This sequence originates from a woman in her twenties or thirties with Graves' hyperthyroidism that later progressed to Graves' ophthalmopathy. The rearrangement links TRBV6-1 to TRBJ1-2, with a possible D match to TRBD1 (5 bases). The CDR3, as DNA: TGTGCCAGCAGTGAACTCTGGGGGGGAGGTGGCTACACCTTC. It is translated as CASSELWGGGGYTF.